The clone carrying this T cell receptor (beta chain) was counted between two and nine times. Its antigen is still unknown. The data stem from a study of T-cell memory formation after mild COVID-19. Study-level points and caveats: Largely, contracting CD4+ clones fell within CM and EM, and contracting CD8+ clones within EMRA.

The authors produced TCR alpha and TCR beta cDNA libraries with sample barcodes and UMIs by 5'RACE using constant-segment primers. TCRdb recomputed calls from the 5' RACE reads with MiXCR, one row per CDR3 protein. This table has 150,000 to 200,000 distinct CDR3 sequences, more than 15% appearing once. The TCR sequence derives from an adult woman who had mild COVID-19 (a few samples of this study predate the infection). Cell type and time point are not known. Sequencing was performed on PBMCs or a T cell subset sorted from them (not recorded which).

The CDR3 spells CASSLATARLGELFF. DNA for the CDR3: TGTGCCAGCAGCCTCGCTACGGCGCGGCTCGGGGAGCTGTTTTTT. This chain links TRBV7-2 with TRBJ2-2; D is unclear. V was trimmed by 5 bases and J by 7 bases, leaving 17 bases between them. Germline V gene lookup returns CDR1 SGHTA and CDR2 FQGNSA. The CDR3 length is 15 residues.